The clone carrying this T cell receptor beta chain has just a few counts. Its antigen is currently unknown. This specimen comes from a study of cytomegalovirus exposure and HLA in healthy donors. About the research overall: A later analysis reported the same platform for the 90 to 150 validation repertoires and the 666 first-cohort repertoires. Study-wide results and caveats: Rare TCR sequences predominated, though certain public TCRs were found in many donors. With high specificity and sensitivity, the classifier reportedly diagnosed cytomegalovirus status. The study flagged around 160 TCR beta chains as cytomegalovirus-associated.

Clones were read by immunoSEQ multiplex PCR, and TCRdb kept only the in-frame ones, dropping some. This table has around 94,000 clones, less than 95% appearing once. The CDR3 has 15 residues. The germline CDR1 and CDR2 sequences are MGHRA and YSYEKL. V dropped 4 bases and J dropped 4 bases, with 16 bases sitting between them. Sample: PBMCs. This TCR derives from a woman in her late teens or twenties in good health and CMV-seronegative. V gene TRBV4-1 combines with J gene TRBJ1-2; D may be TRBD1 (6 bases). Written as DNA, the CDR3 is TGCGCCAGCAGCCTGAATCTCGGGACACTCTATGGCTACACCTTC. Residues: CASSLNLGTLYGYTF.